This T cell receptor (beta chain) was sequenced in a study of T cell changes during pregnancy in multiple sclerosis. Sequencing used immunoSEQ multiplex PCR; TCRdb keeps in-frame clones, though not all of them. Among roughly 76,000 clones listed, about 93% were seen once. The CDR3 consists of 14 residues. CDR1 and CDR2 (germline): LNHDA, SQIVND (reference sequence). V was pared by 3 bases and J by 5 bases, with 6 bases of the junction left unmatched. This clonotype was sampled from a female donor with multiple sclerosis, enrolled in a pregnancy study. The chain employs TRBV19 and TRBJ1-2, with 7 positions matching TRBD1. The sequenced sample was CD4+ T cells from peripheral blood mononuclear cells, obtained in the second trimester of pregnancy. CDR3 protein: CASSMLTGFYGYTF. CDR3 sequence (DNA): TGTGCCAGTAGTATGCTGACAGGGTTTTATGGCTACACCTTC.